The 31 T cell receptor beta chains given below trace back to one sample, sequenced in a study of regulatory T cells in long-lasting Graves disease. The time point: newly diagnosed GD, antithyroid drugs for less than 3 months. PBMC RNA served as the TCR library source. Researchers made TCR beta libraries by using iRepertoire HTBI primers and running Arm-PCR on CDR3 regions. TCRdb analysed the multiplex PCR reads with MiXCR anew, one entry per CDR3 protein. The sample includes about 370,000 distinct CDR3 sequences, roughly 16% seen only once; the top ten take about 20%. The sequencing used peripheral blood mononuclear cells (PBMCs), collected at new diagnosis, from a patient treated with antithyroid drugs. These receptors originate from a female donor with Graves disease.

This clonotype was observed many times. The chain uses TRBV20-1 and TRBJ2-6, with a weak D call TRBD1 (5 bases). The germline CDR1 and CDR2 sequences are DFQATT and SNEGSKA (reference sequence). V was cut by 6 bases and J by 0 bases, with 9 bases left in between. This CDR3 comprises 14 residues. The CDR3 DNA sequence: TGCAGTGCCAGACAGACCTCTGGGGCCAACGTCCTGACTTTC. It encodes CSARQTSGANVLTF.

This clonotype was observed many times. The chain employs TRBV6-2 or TRBV6-3 and TRBJ1-1, with a weak D call TRBD1 (6 bases). V shed 5 bases and J shed 8 bases, with 15 bases lying between them. Per germline, CDR1 MNHEY and CDR2 SVGEGT. The CDR3 has 13 residues. CDR3 DNA sequence: TGTGCCAGCAGTCACGCGACGGACAGAGAAGCTTTCTTT. It codes for CASSHATDREAFF.

This clonotype was seen at least ten times. The chain has TRBV7-2 and TRBJ2-3; 7 nucleotides agree with TRBD1. V lost 3 bases, J lost 3 bases, and 3 bases stayed unmatched. Germline V lookup: CDR1 SGHTA, CDR2 FQGNSA. CDR3 size: 14 residues. In nucleotides, the CDR3 is TGTGCCAGCAGCTTGGGACAGATAACAGATACGCAGTATTTT. The encoded protein is CASSLGQITDTQYF.

This clonotype was counted at least ten times. V gene TRBV6-1 combines with J gene TRBJ1-1, with TRBD1 matching over 9 bases. Germline trimming cut 6 bases from V and 4 bases from J; bases unmatched to any gene: 12. Germline values: CDR1 MNHNS, CDR2 SASEGT. CDR3 length equals 16 residues. The CDR3 DNA sequence: TGTGCCAGCAGCCTAGACAACTACAGGGGGCTCACTGAAGCTTTCTTT. Encoded protein: CASSLDNYRGLTEAFF.

This clonotype was seen at least ten times. The rearrangement uses TRBV2 and TRBJ1-5; 7 positions match TRBD1. This CDR3 comprises 15 residues. V shed 1 base and J 5 bases; nucleotides not matched to a gene: 5. The germline gives CDR1 SNHLY, CDR2 FYNNEI. In nucleotides, the CDR3 is TGTGCCAGCAGTGAAGAGCAGGGGGGTTATCAGCCCCAGCATTTT. Residues: CASSEEQGGYQPQHF.

This clonotype was seen a handful of times. The chain has TRBV19 and TRBJ2-7; TRBD2 matches 7 bases. With V trimmed by 5 bases and J by 3 bases, 4 bases remained unmatched. This CDR3 spans 13 amino acids. Germline values: CDR1 LNHDA, CDR2 SQIVND (reference sequence). The CDR3 region has the DNA TGTGCCAGTAGTGCGGGAGCCTTCTACGAGCAGTACTTC. As protein: CASSAGAFYEQYF.

This clonotype has a handful of counts. Here the CDR3 DNA reads TGTGCCAGCAGCCGAGGAAGCGATGAAGCTTTCTTT. Encoded protein: CASSRGSDEAFF. The chain links TRBV7-9 to TRBJ1-1; D gene uncertain. V gave up 5 bases and J gave up 7 bases, with 11 bases separating them. Germline CDR1 reads SEHNR; CDR2 reads FQNEAQ (reference sequence). This CDR3 spans 12 amino acids.

This clonotype was detected many times. The CDR3 DNA follows: TGTGCCAGCAGCCCAAAGACGCCCGGGGAGCTGTTTTTT. This codes for CASSPKTPGELFF. The chain carries TRBV7-9 and TRBJ2-2; D gene uncertain. There are 13 residues in the CDR3. Germline-derived CDR1 and CDR2 are SEHNR and FQNEAQ (reference sequence). V was clipped by 5 bases and J by 6 bases, with 10 bases between them.

This clonotype was counted between two and nine times. The chain is built from TRBV19 and TRBJ1-4; possibly TRBD1 for D (5 bases). V gave up 3 bases and J gave up 0 bases, with 11 bases separating them. The CDR3 is 16 amino acids. Germline CDR1 is LNHDA and CDR2 is SQIVND (reference sequence). CDR3 bases: TGTGCCAGTAGTATTTTAGACAGAACAACTAATGAAAAACTGTTTTTT. Translation: CASSILDRTTNEKLFF.

This clonotype was found a few times. This CDR3 is CASSTGSGANVLTF. CDR3 nucleotides: TGTGCCAGCAGCACAGGATCTGGGGCCAACGTCCTGACTTTC. V and J are TRBV12-3 or TRBV12-4 and TRBJ2-6; TRBD1 is a possible D gene (5 bases). V was cut by 6 bases and J by 1 base, with 7 bases left in between. This CDR3 spans 14 amino acids.

This clonotype was seen ten or more times. This rearrangement joins TRBV20-1 to TRBJ2-1; D may be TRBD1 or TRBD2 (5 bases each). Germline V lookup: CDR1 DFQATT, CDR2 SNEGSKA (reference sequence). The V and J ends lost 0 bases and 0 bases respectively, with 15 bases between them. There are 17 residues in the CDR3. Written as DNA, the CDR3 is TGCAGTGCTAGAGATCAGGGCGCGGGTAGCTCCTACAATGAGCAGTTCTTC. Its protein product is CSARDQGAGSSYNEQFF.

This clonotype was counted ten times or more. The genes are TRBV7-3 and TRBJ2-1; D remains ambiguous. This CDR3 spans 18 amino acids. Trimming took 0 bases from V and 1 from J, leaving 16 bases between them. From germline, CDR1 is SGHTA and CDR2 FQGTGA. The CDR3 coding sequence is TGTGCCAGCAGCTTAACGTTGGACCCCTGGAAGTCCTACAATGAGCAGTTCTTC. Its translation: CASSLTLDPWKSYNEQFF.

This clonotype was recorded many times. The rearrangement uses TRBV18 and TRBJ2-3; the D is unclear. Germline lookup yields CDR1 KGHSH and CDR2 LQKENI. CDR3 length: 13 residues. The germline V and J ends were trimmed by 0 bases and 8 bases, with 9 bases remaining between them. DNA of the CDR3: TGTGCCAGCTCACCACCTTCATGGCGTACGCAGTATTTT. It encodes CASSPPSWRTQYF.

This clonotype appeared many times. The gene calls are TRBV3-1 and TRBJ2-3; tentatively, D is TRBD1 (6 bases). Judging by the DNA end, TRBJ1-1 fits better; the J call may be wrong. Germline loops: CDR1 LGHDT, CDR2 YNNKEL (reference sequence). The length of the CDR3 is 14 residues. The CDR3 protein is CASSQPGDDTEAFF. The CDR3 bases are TGTGCCAGCAGCCAACCAGGGGATGATACTGAAGCTTTCTTT.

Worth noting for this clonotype: A much larger clone differs by one base, so this may be a read error. CDR3 in DNA: TGCAGTGCTAGTCAGGACTTGAACACTGAAGCTTTCTTT. Its protein is CSASQDLNTEAFF. V gene TRBV20-1 combines with J gene TRBJ1-1; D is undetermined. Germline V CDR1 and CDR2: DFQATT, SNEGSKA (reference sequence). Deletions cut 3 bases from V and 0 bases from J, with 8 bases between. This CDR3 has 13 residues.

The gene calls are TRBV7-2 and TRBJ2-2; 7 bases align to TRBD2. CDR1 is SGHTA and CDR2 is FQGNSA in the germline V gene. The CDR3 spans 19 residues. V was pared by 5 bases and J by 4 bases, with 19 bases of the junction left unmatched. The CDR3 region has the DNA TGTGCCAGCAGCCCCCGTGGGCTAGCGGAGACCCCGGGCACCGGGGAGCTGTTTTTT. Its protein product is CASSPRGLAETPGTGELFF.

This clonotype was seen at least ten times. The chain carries TRBV5-6 and TRBJ1-4; D is possibly TRBD1 (5 bases). Germline lookup yields CDR1 SGHDT and CDR2 YYEEEE. CDR3 length equals 17 residues. Trimming cost V 4 bases and J 1 base, with 17 bases left between them. The CDR3 here is CASSSGGLPVTNEKLFF. CDR3 coding DNA: TGTGCCAGCAGCAGCGGGGGACTTCCTGTAACTAATGAAAAACTGTTTTTT. Full variable domain (remainder filled in from reference TRBV5-6 and TRBJ1-4): DAGVTQSPTHLIKTRGQQVTLRCSPKSGHDTVSWYQQALGQGPQFIFQYYEEEERQRGNFPDRFSGHQFPNYSSELNVNALLLGDSALYLCASSSGGLPVTNEKLFFGSGTQLSVL.

There are many counts of this clonotype. The genes are TRBV18 and TRBJ2-7, with D possibly TRBD2 on 6 matching bases. Germline loops: CDR1 KGHSH, CDR2 LQKENI. Trimming pared 5 bases from V and 5 bases from J, leaving 13 bases between. This CDR3 is 13 amino acids long. The CDR3 region is CASSTTSVDEQYF. The CDR3 coding sequence is TGTGCCAGCTCAACGACTAGTGTGGACGAGCAGTACTTC.

The chain couples TRBV19 to TRBJ1-2; D remains ambiguous. Trimming left V 6 bases short and J 8 bases short, with 10 bases between. Germline V gene lookup returns CDR1 LNHDA and CDR2 SQIVND (reference sequence). The CDR3 contains 11 residues. This CDR3 reads CASSGRLGYTF. CDR3 bases: TGTGCCAGTAGCGGGCGGCTAGGCTACACCTTC. The full variable domain, with the rest looked up from reference TRBV19 and TRBJ1-2, is DGGITQSPKYLFRKEGQNVTLSCEQNLNHDAMYWYRQDPGQGLRLIYYSQIVNDFQKGDIAEGYSVSREKKESFPLTVTSAQKNPTAFYLCASSGRLGYTFGSGTRLTVV.

Ten or more counts support this clonotype. The chain's CDR3 is CATSDTSGRGTDTQYF. CDR3 DNA: TGTGCCACCAGTGATACTAGCGGGAGAGGCACAGATACGCAGTATTTT. The chain is built from TRBV24-1 and TRBJ2-3; 11 bases map to TRBD2. Germline-derived CDR1 and CDR2 are KGHDR and SFDVKD. The ends lost 3 bases at V and 1 base at J; junction bases unmatched: 2. CDR3 length: 16 residues.

This clonotype was counted many times. The CDR3 reads CAKKQGPPNTGELFF. In nucleotides, the CDR3 is TGTGCCAAAAAACAGGGGCCCCCGAACACCGGGGAGCTGTTTTTT. The rearrangement uses TRBV2 and TRBJ2-2; 7 bases map to TRBD1. With 10 bases clipped from V and 0 bases from J, the junction kept 8 bases outside the gene matches. CDR1 is SNHLY and CDR2 is FYNNEI in the germline V gene. The CDR3 covers 15 residues.

This clonotype was detected only once. The chain recombines TRBV30 with TRBJ1-4, with TRBD1 identical over 7 bases. Germline V gene lookup returns CDR1 GTSNPN and CDR2 SVGIG (reference sequence). The ends lost 2 bases at V and 4 bases at J; junction bases unmatched: 7. The length of the CDR3 is 15 residues. Here the CDR3 reads CAWSLPDRNNEKLFF. The CDR3 DNA is TGTGCCTGGAGTTTGCCGGACAGGAATAATGAAAAACTGTTTTTT.

V usage is TRBV7-2 and J usage is TRBJ1-2; 7 bases fit TRBD1. With 4 bases clipped from V and 4 bases from J, the junction kept 6 bases outside the gene matches. Germline CDR1 and CDR2: SGHTA and FQGNSA. There are 14 residues in the CDR3. This CDR3 is CASSSYRGSYGYTF. The CDR3 DNA reads as TGTGCCAGCAGCTCCTACAGGGGTAGCTATGGCTACACCTTC.

Ten or more counts support this clonotype. This chain links TRBV28 with TRBJ2-1; 8 nucleotides align to TRBD2. With 7 bases clipped from V and 0 bases from J, the junction kept 5 bases outside the gene matches. CDR1 is MDHEN and CDR2 is SYDVKM in the germline V gene. The CDR3 sequence is 15 residues long. The CDR3 loop reads CASTLLADSYNEQFF. CDR3 coding DNA: TGTGCCAGCACCCTACTAGCGGACTCCTACAATGAGCAGTTCTTC.

This clonotype was counted ten times or more. V and J are TRBV5-1 and TRBJ2-1, with TRBD2 matching 11 bases. The CDR3 has 14 amino acids. From germline, CDR1 is SGHRS and CDR2 YFSETQ. The V and J ends lost 7 bases and 6 bases, in that order; junction bases with no gene match: 6. The CDR3 protein is CASQLAGEPNEQFF. The CDR3 bases are TGCGCCAGCCAACTAGCGGGAGAGCCCAATGAGCAGTTCTTC.

The sample holds many counts of this clonotype. The chain has TRBV27 and TRBJ1-1; D is ambiguous. CDR1 is MNHEY and CDR2 is SMNVEV in the germline V gene (reference sequence). This CDR3 comprises 13 residues. With 4 bases removed from V and 1 base from J, the gap between germline ends came to 7 bases. As DNA, the CDR3 is TGTGCCAGCAGTTACGTTCAGAACACTGAAGCTTTCTTT. Residues: CASSYVQNTEAFF.

This chain connects TRBV7-9 to TRBJ1-1, with 7 bases aligning to TRBD1. Losses at the gene ends were 5 bases for V and 4 bases for J; bases not matched to a gene: 4. Germline V gives CDR1 SEHNR, CDR2 FQNEAQ (reference sequence). CDR3 length: 13 amino acids. The CDR3, as DNA: TGTGCCAGCAGCCCCCAGGGGGTCACTGAAGCTTTCTTT. Translation: CASSPQGVTEAFF.

This clonotype was found many times. V usage is TRBV5-6 and J usage is TRBJ1-2, with unresolved D. Germline CDR1 SGHDT, CDR2 YYEEEE. This CDR3 region has 15 residues. V dropped 0 bases and J dropped 3 bases, with 12 bases sitting between them. The CDR3 bases are TGTGCCAGCAGCTTGGATACTACAGTTCACTATGGCTACACCTTC. It translates to CASSLDTTVHYGYTF.

V gene TRBV9 combines with J gene TRBJ2-3; D is tentatively TRBD1 or TRBD2 (5 bases each). Germline assignment: CDR1 SGDLS and CDR2 YYNGEE. Trimming cost V 0 bases and J 6 bases, with 17 bases left between them. This CDR3 contains 16 residues. In nucleotides, the CDR3 is TGTGCCAGCAGCGTAGAGGGGTCCCTAGCAATCGATACGCAGTATTTT. Encoded protein: CASSVEGSLAIDTQYF.

In regard to this clonotype: A far bigger clonotype differs at one base, so this is likely a read error. J is TRBJ1-1 and V is TRBV6-2 or TRBV6-3; D not resolved. Germline V CDR1 and CDR2: MNHEY, SVGEGT. The CDR3 runs to 17 residues. The CDR3 bases are TGTGTCAGCAGTTACTCATTTAAGTCAAAGGATTATGGTGAAGCTTTCTTT. Protein product: CVSSYSFKSKDYGEAFF.

This clonotype turned up a few times. V is TRBV4-1 and J is TRBJ1-5; D remains ambiguous. There are 15 residues in the CDR3. Germline V gene sequence: CDR1 MGHRA, CDR2 YSYEKL. Trimming cost V 0 bases and J 0 bases, with 6 bases left between them. The CDR3 spells CASSQDLSSNQPQHF. CDR3 coding DNA: TGCGCCAGCAGCCAAGATCTGAGTAGCAATCAGCCCCAGCATTTT.